This TCR beta chain appears in the sequencing data of a study of technical replicates of blood from a handful of donors. Looked up from germline, CDR1 is MDHEN and CDR2 is SYDVKM. The CDR3 totals 14 residues. V lost 6 bases, J lost 9 bases, and 11 bases stayed unmatched. Sequencing used immunoSEQ multiplex PCR; TCRdb keeps in-frame clones, though not all of them. Altogether some 80,000 clones are present, 95% to 98% being singletons, with the ten largest covering around 0.2%. This sequence originates from a human donor in good health. The sequencing sample was made of T cells isolated from PBMCs. This chain joins TRBV28 and TRBJ2-7; 10 positions agree with TRBD1. CDR3 in DNA: TGTGCCAGCAGAGCGAGTGGGGGGACAGGGGTGCAGTACTTC. Translating it yields CASRASGGTGVQYF.